This T cell receptor (beta chain) derives from a study of blood T cell repertoires in COVID-19. The overall study: In each case, the material was cDNA or gDNA derived from T cells, B-cell-depleted T cells, or PBMCs.

The CDR3 extends over 15 amino acids. J was trimmed by 4 bases and V by 3 bases; bases with no gene match: 5. CDR1 SGHKS and CDR2 YYEKEE come from the germline V gene (reference sequence). This clone was detected once. The assay was immunoSEQ multiplex PCR, and TCRdb's table has in-frame clones only and misses some. The sample records over 250,000 clones, 87% being singletons. Input material: peripheral blood. The rearrangement uses TRBV5-5 and TRBJ1-4; the match to TRBD1 covers 8 bases. The TCR sequence derives from a woman between 40 and 50 years old who had recovered from COVID-19. The CDR3, as DNA: TGTGCCAGCAGCTCCCGGGACAGGAATAATGAAAAACTGTTTTTT. Amino acid sequence: CASSSRDRNNEKLFF.